These T cell receptor beta chains were read from a single sample in a study of blood T cells in healthy people across ages. MiXCR was run by TCRdb on the 5' RACE reads, yielding one entry per CDR3 protein. In the table there are 780,000 or so distinct CDR3 sequences, about 56% of which are singletons. Sequences were obtained from blood. The receptors come from a man aged 40-49 years in good health. Each CDR3 is given with its conserved first and last residue. Each record gives: CDR3 protein, CDR3 DNA, D gene, clone size, J gene, V gene. The D gene is left open where the match is weak. Size is stated for part of the rows, as once, few or many counts, or as a class when the clone is expanded.

CDR3aa: CASSSASGGDNEQFF
CDR3nt: TGTGCCAGCAGCTCTGCGAGCGGGGGGGACAATGAGCAGTTCTTC
d_gene: TRBD2
abundance: NA
j_gene: TRBJ2-1
v_gene: TRBV4-2

CDR3aa: CASSQDLSGLIQFF
CDR3nt: TGCGCCAGCAGCCAAGATCTCTCGGGTCTCATACAGTTCTTC
d_gene: NA
abundance: NA
j_gene: TRBJ2-1
v_gene: TRBV4-3

CDR3aa: CASMVGDSSGSNQPQHF
CDR3nt: TGTGCCAGCATGGTGGGGGACTCTTCGGGTAGCAATCAGCCCCAGCATTTT
d_gene: NA
abundance: NA
j_gene: TRBJ1-5
v_gene: TRBV28

CDR3aa: CSAGGTSGSLVDTQYF
CDR3nt: TGCAGTGCCGGCGGGACTAGCGGGAGTCTGGTAGATACGCAGTATTTT
d_gene: TRBD2
abundance: few
j_gene: TRBJ2-3
v_gene: TRBV20-1

CDR3aa: CASSREEADTQYF
CDR3nt: TGTGCCTCCTCTCGGGAGGAGGCAGATACGCAGTATTTT
d_gene: TRBD2
abundance: many
j_gene: TRBJ2-3
v_gene: TRBV6-4

CDR3aa: CASSLEGPSLAGAGDTQYF
CDR3nt: TGTGCCAGCAGCTTAGAAGGACCCTCGCTAGCGGGGGCGGGGGATACGCAGTATTTT
d_gene: TRBD2
abundance: NA
j_gene: TRBJ2-3
v_gene: TRBV7-2

CDR3aa: CASSYSTGMSDTQYF
CDR3nt: TGTGCCAGCAGTTACTCCACAGGGATGTCAGATACGCAGTATTTT
d_gene: NA
abundance: NA
j_gene: TRBJ2-3
v_gene: TRBV6-5

CDR3aa: CASSRALGQSTDTQYF
CDR3nt: TGTGCCAGCAGCCGCGCCCTAGGACAGTCTACAGATACGCAGTATTTT
d_gene: NA
abundance: few
j_gene: TRBJ2-3
v_gene: TRBV7-6

CDR3aa: CSARSGTSGFQETQYF
CDR3nt: TGCAGTGCTAGATCCGGGACTAGCGGTTTCCAAGAGACCCAGTACTTC
d_gene: TRBD2
abundance: NA
j_gene: TRBJ2-5
v_gene: TRBV20-1

CDR3aa: CASSEGTSGYTDTQYF
CDR3nt: TGTGCCAGCAGTGAGGGGACTAGCGGGTACACAGATACGCAGTATTTT
d_gene: TRBD2
abundance: NA
j_gene: TRBJ2-3
v_gene: TRBV2

CDR3aa: CASSQSSIARYGYTF
CDR3nt: TGTGCCAGCAGCCAGAGCTCAATAGCCAGGTATGGCTACACCTTC
d_gene: NA
abundance: NA
j_gene: TRBJ1-2
v_gene: TRBV3-1

CDR3aa: CATSREKGVGQPQHF
CDR3nt: TGTGCCACCAGCAGAGAGAAGGGGGTGGGTCAGCCCCAGCATTTT
d_gene: NA
abundance: NA
j_gene: TRBJ1-5
v_gene: TRBV15

CDR3aa: CASSERWDTQYF
CDR3nt: TGTGCCAGCAGTGAAAGGTGGGATACGCAGTATTTT
d_gene: NA
abundance: NA
j_gene: TRBJ2-3
v_gene: TRBV6-1

CDR3aa: CSAKGTPSNQPQHF
CDR3nt: TGCAGTGCTAAAGGGACTCCTAGCAATCAGCCCCAGCATTTT
d_gene: NA
abundance: NA
j_gene: TRBJ1-5
v_gene: TRBV20-1

CDR3aa: CASLLAGESRDNEQFF
CDR3nt: TGTGCCAGCCTCCTAGCGGGAGAATCCCGTGACAATGAGCAGTTCTTC
d_gene: TRBD2
abundance: NA
j_gene: TRBJ2-1
v_gene: TRBV5-4

CDR3aa: CASLAQGGHSPLHF
CDR3nt: TGTGCCAGCCTCGCACAGGGGGGTCATTCACCCCTCCACTTT
d_gene: TRBD1
abundance: NA
j_gene: TRBJ1-6
v_gene: TRBV6-1

CDR3aa: CSARAGSGANVLTF
CDR3nt: TGCAGTGCCAGGGCGGGGTCTGGGGCCAACGTCCTGACTTTC
d_gene: NA
abundance: NA
j_gene: TRBJ2-6
v_gene: TRBV20-1

CDR3aa: CAKTQGRQNTEAFF
CDR3nt: TGTGCCAAAACGCAGGGCAGGCAAAACACTGAAGCTTTCTTT
d_gene: NA
abundance: NA
j_gene: TRBJ1-1
v_gene: TRBV6-5

CDR3aa: CASSEYRLGGSSYNEQYF
CDR3nt: TGTGCCAGCAGTGAATACAGATTGGGCGGGAGCTCCTACAATGAGCAGTACTTC
d_gene: TRBD2
abundance: NA
j_gene: TRBJ2-7
v_gene: TRBV25-1

CDR3aa: CSARVLGHSNQPQHF
CDR3nt: TGCAGTGCTAGAGTTCTAGGTCATAGCAATCAGCCCCAGCATTTT
d_gene: NA
abundance: NA
j_gene: TRBJ1-5
v_gene: TRBV20-1

CDR3aa: CASSRLTDRAEETQYF
CDR3nt: TGTGCCAGCAGCCGCCTCACGGACAGGGCGGAAGAGACCCAGTACTTC
d_gene: TRBD1
abundance: few
j_gene: TRBJ2-5
v_gene: TRBV7-9

CDR3aa: CATSARSGGDTQYF
CDR3nt: TGTGCCACCTCAGCCAGGTCCGGAGGGGATACGCAGTATTTT
d_gene: NA
abundance: NA
j_gene: TRBJ2-3
v_gene: TRBV6-4